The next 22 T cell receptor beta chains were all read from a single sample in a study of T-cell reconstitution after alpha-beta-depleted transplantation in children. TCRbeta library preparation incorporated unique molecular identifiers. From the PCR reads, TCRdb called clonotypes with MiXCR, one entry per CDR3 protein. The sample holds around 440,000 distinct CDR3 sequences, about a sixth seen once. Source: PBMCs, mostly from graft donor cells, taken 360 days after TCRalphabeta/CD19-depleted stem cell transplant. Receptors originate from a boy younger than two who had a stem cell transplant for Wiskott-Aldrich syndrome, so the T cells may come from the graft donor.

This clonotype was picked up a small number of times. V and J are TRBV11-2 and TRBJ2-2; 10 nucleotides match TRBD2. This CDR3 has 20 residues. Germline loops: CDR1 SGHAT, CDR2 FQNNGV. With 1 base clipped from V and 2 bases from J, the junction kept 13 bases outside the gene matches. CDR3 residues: CASSLGSWGLASANTGELFF. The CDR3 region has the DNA TGTGCCAGCAGCTTAGGGTCATGGGGACTAGCGTCTGCCAACACCGGGGAGCTGTTTTTT. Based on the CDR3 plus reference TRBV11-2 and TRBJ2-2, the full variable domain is EAGVAQSPRYKIIEKRQSVAFWCNPISGHATLYWYQQILGQGPKLLIQFQNNGVVDDSQLPKDRFSAERLKGVDSTLKIQPAKLEDSAVYLCASSLGSWGLASANTGELFFGEGSRLTVL.

The CDR3 protein is CATSRDPPGANTGELFF. CDR3 in DNA: TGTGCCACCAGCAGAGATCCACCAGGGGCGAACACCGGGGAGCTGTTTTTT. The chain combines TRBV15 with TRBJ2-2; D possibly corresponds to TRBD1 (6 bases). The CDR3 consists of 17 residues. In germline, CDR1 is LNHNV, CDR2 YYDKDF (reference sequence). With 0 bases removed from V and 0 bases from J, the gap between germline ends came to 11 bases.

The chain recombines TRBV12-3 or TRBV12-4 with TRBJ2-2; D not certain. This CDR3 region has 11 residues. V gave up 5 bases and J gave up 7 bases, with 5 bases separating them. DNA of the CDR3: TGTGCCAGCAGTAAGGTCGGGGAGCTGTTTTTT. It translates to CASSKVGELFF.

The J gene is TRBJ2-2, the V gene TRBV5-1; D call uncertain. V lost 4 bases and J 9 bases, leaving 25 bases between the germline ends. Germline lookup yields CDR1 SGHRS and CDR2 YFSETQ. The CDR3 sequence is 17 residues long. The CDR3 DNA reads TGCGCCAGCAGCCTCTCATCTCTCATCCCCCGGTGGTGGGAGCTGTTTTTT. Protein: CASSLSSLIPRWWELFF.

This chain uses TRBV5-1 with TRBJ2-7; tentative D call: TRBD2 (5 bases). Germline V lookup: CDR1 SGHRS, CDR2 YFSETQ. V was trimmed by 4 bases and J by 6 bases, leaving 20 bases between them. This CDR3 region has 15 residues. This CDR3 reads CASSPTGNEATEQYF. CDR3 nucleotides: TGCGCCAGCAGCCCTACCGGGAATGAGGCGACCGAGCAGTACTTC.

CDR3 sequence (DNA): TGTGCCATCAGTGAGTCGAGAACTGGGGGGGACAGAAAGACCCAGTACTTC. As protein: CAISESRTGGDRKTQYF. V is TRBV10-3 and J is TRBJ2-5; the D gene could be TRBD1 or TRBD2 (7 bases each). V was pared by 0 bases and J by 6 bases, with 20 bases between. The CDR3 is made up of 17 amino acids. Germline loops: CDR1 ENHRY, CDR2 SYGVKD.

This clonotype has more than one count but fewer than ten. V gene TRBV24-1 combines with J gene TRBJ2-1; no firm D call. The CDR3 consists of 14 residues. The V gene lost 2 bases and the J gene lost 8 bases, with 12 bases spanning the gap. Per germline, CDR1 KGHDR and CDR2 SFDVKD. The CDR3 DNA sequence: TGTGCCACCAGTGATTCGCTGGGAAGCTATGAGCAGTTCTTC. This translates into CATSDSLGSYEQFF.

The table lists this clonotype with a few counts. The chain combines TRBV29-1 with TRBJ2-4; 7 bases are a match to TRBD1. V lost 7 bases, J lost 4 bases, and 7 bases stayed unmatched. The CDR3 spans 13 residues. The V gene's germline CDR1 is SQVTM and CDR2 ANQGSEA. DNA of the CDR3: TGCAGCGCCGAGGGGGCGAATAAAAACATTCAGTACTTC. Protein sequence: CSAEGANKNIQYF.

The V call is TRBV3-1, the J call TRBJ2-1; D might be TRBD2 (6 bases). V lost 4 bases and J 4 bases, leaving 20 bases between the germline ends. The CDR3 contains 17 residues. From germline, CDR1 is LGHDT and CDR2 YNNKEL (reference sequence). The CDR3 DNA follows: TGTGCCAGCAGCCTCTGGGACTGGACATCCTCATACAATGAGCAGTTCTTC. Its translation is CASSLWDWTSSYNEQFF.

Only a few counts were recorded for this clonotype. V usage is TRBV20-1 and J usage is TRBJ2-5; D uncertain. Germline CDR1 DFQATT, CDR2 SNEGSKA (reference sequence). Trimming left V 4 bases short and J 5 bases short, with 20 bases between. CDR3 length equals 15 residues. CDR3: CSANLRLKLRETQYF. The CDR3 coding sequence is TGCAGTGCTAACCTGAGACTTAAATTGAGGGAGACCCAGTACTTC.

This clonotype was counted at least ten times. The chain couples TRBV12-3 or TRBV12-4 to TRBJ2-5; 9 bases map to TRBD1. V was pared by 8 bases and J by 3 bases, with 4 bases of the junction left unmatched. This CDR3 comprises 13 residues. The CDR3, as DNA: TGTGCCAGCCACCGGGACAGGGAAGAGACCCAGTACTTC. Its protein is CASHRDREETQYF.

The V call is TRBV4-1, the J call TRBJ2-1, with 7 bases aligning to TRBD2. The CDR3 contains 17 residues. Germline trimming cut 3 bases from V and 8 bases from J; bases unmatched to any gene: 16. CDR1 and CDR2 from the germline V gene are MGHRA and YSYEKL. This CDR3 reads CASSHPIRGREGDEQFF. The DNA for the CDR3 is TGCGCCAGCAGCCACCCCATTCGGGGCAGGGAGGGCGATGAGCAGTTCTTC.

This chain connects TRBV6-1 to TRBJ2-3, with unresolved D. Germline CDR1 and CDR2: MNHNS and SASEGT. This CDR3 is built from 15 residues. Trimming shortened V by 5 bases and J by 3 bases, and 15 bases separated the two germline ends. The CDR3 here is CASSSRLRETDTQYF. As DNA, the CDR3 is TGTGCCAGCAGTAGCAGGTTGAGAGAAACAGATACGCAGTATTTT.

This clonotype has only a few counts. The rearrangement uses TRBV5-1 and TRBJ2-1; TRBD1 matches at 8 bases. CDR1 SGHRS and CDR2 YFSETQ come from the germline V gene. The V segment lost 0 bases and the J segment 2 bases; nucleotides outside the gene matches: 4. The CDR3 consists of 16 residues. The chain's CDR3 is CASSLGDRRPYNEQFF. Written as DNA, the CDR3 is TGCGCCAGCAGCTTGGGGGACAGGCGGCCCTACAATGAGCAGTTCTTC.

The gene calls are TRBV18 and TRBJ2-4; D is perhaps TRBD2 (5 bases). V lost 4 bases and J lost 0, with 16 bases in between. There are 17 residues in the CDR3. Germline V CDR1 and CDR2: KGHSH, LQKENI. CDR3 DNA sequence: TGTGCCAGCTCACTCCTCTGGGGAGATTTAGCCAAAAACATTCAGTACTTC. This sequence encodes CASSLLWGDLAKNIQYF.

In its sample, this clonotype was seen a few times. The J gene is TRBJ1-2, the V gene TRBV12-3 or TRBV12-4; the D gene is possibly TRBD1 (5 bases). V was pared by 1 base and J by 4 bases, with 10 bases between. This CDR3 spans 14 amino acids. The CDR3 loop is CASSLEGVSYGYTF. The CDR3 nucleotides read TGTGCCAGCAGTTTAGAAGGGGTCAGCTATGGCTACACCTTC.

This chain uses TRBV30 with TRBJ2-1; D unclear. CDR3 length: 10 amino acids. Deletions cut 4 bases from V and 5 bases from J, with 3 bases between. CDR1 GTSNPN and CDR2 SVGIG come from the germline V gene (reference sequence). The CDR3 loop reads CAWINNEQFF. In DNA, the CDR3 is TGTGCCTGGATCAACAATGAGCAGTTCTTC.

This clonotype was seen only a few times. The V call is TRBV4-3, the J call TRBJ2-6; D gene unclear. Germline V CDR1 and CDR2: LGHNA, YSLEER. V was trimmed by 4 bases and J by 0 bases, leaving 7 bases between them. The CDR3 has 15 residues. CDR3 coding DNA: TGCGCCAGCAGCCTGTGGACCTCTGGGGCCAACGTCCTGACTTTC. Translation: CASSLWTSGANVLTF.

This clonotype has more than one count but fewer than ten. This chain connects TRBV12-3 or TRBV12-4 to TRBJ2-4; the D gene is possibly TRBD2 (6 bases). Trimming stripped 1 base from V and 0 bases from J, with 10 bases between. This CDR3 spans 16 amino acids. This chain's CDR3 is CASSLGTNLAKNIQYF. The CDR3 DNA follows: TGTGCCAGCAGTTTAGGGACTAACTTAGCCAAAAACATTCAGTACTTC.

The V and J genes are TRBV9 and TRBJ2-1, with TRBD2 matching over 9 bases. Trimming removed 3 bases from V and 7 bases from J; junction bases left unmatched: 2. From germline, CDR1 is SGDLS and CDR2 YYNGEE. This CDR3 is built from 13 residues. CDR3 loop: CASSGSGRNEQFF. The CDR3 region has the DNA TGTGCCAGCAGCGGGAGCGGGAGGAATGAGCAGTTCTTC.

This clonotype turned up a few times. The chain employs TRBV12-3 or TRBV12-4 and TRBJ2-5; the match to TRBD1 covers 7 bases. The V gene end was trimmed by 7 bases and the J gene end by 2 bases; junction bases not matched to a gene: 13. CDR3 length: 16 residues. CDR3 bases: TGTGCCAGCACCGAGGAGGACAGGTTGAGGCAAGAGACCCAGTACTTC. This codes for CASTEEDRLRQETQYF.

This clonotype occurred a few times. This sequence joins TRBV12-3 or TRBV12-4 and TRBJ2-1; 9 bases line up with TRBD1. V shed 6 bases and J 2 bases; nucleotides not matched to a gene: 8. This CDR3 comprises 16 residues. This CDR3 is CASSPKGQGPYNEQFF. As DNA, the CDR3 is TGTGCCAGCAGCCCCAAGGGACAGGGTCCCTACAATGAGCAGTTCTTC.